The 27 T cell receptor beta chains below were found in one sample sequenced in a study of blood T cell repertoires in COVID-19. Here immunoSEQ multiplex PCR was the method, and the copy in TCRdb shows in-frame clones only, minus some. Seen here are 250,000 to 350,000 clones, less than 85% observed once, and the top ten hold more than 1.4%. Input material: peripheral blood. The receptors derive from a human donor with COVID-19, enrolled during active disease. The donor label of this sample is uncertain.

Concerning this clone itself: Relative to the germline gene, one junction end is altered; a read error may explain this. The V call is TRBV20-1, the J call TRBJ1-2, with unresolved D. Germline V gives CDR1 DFQATT, CDR2 SNEGSKA (reference sequence). The CDR3 is 9 residues long. In nucleotides, the CDR3 is TGTGGGCAAGACTATGGCTACACCTTC. This sequence encodes CGQDYGYTF.

The chain couples TRBV29-1 to TRBJ2-7; TRBD1 might be the D (6 bases). Trimming stripped 3 bases from V and 0 bases from J, with 6 bases between. Germline V lookup: CDR1 SQVTM, CDR2 ANQGSEA. The CDR3 runs 12 residues. CDR3 loop: CSVEDSSYEQYF. CDR3 coding DNA: TGCAGCGTTGAGGACAGCTCCTACGAGCAGTACTTC.

The sample holds a few counts of this clone. The rearrangement links TRBV6-2 or TRBV6-3 to TRBJ2-5; 9 bases agree with TRBD2. Germline loops: CDR1 MNHEY, CDR2 SVGEGT. With V trimmed by 4 bases and J by 5 bases, 5 bases remained unmatched. The CDR3 has 14 residues. CDR3 sequence: CASSFRLAGETQYF. The DNA of the CDR3 is TGTGCCAGCAGTTTTAGGCTAGCGGGGGAGACCCAGTACTTC.

The V gene is TRBV19, the J gene TRBJ2-1, with 9 bases identical to TRBD2. This CDR3 is built from 17 residues. Germline V CDR1 and CDR2: LNHDA, SQIVND (reference sequence). Trimming removed 8 bases from V and 1 base from J; junction bases left unmatched: 12. The CDR3 nucleotides read TGTGCCAGTCGCGGGAGGGCCAGTCGGATTTCCTACAATGAGCAGTTCTTC. Its protein product is CASRGRASRISYNEQFF.

V gene TRBV6-5 combines with J gene TRBJ2-5, with D perhaps matching TRBD2 (5 bases). V was shortened by 6 bases and J by 7 bases, with 15 bases between the two germline ends. The CDR3 spans 13 residues. Germline assignment: CDR1 MNHEY and CDR2 SVGAGI. The CDR3 spells CASSQATGGTQYF. For the CDR3, the DNA is TGTGCCAGCAGCCAAGCGACCGGAGGGACCCAGTACTTC.

The chain carries TRBV3-1 (or the pseudogene TRBV3-2) and TRBJ2-1, with 13 bases lining up with TRBD2. CDR3 length: 15 amino acids. After removal of 4 bases from V and 8 bases from J, the junction contained 5 bases not matched to a gene. Germline V gene sequence: CDR1 LGHDT, CDR2 YNNKEL (reference sequence). In DNA, the CDR3 is TGTGCCAGCAGCCCAGGACTAGCGGGAGATTATGAGCAGTTCTTC. Its protein is CASSPGLAGDYEQFF.

This chain links TRBV18 with TRBJ2-1; weak D call: TRBD1 (6 bases). Germline lookup yields CDR1 KGHSH and CDR2 LQKENI. There are 15 residues in the CDR3. V gave up 2 bases and J gave up 6 bases, with 14 bases separating them. The CDR3 loop reads CASSPRDTVPNEQFF. DNA for the CDR3: TGTGCCAGCTCACCAAGGGACACCGTTCCCAATGAGCAGTTCTTC. The full variable domain, completed using reference TRBV18 and TRBJ2-1, is NAGVMQNPRHLVRRRGQEARLRCSPMKGHSHVYWYRQLPEEGLKFMVYLQKENIIDESGMPKERFSAEFPKEGPSILRIQQVVRGDSAAYFCASSPRDTVPNEQFFGPGTRLTVL.

This clone was picked up one time. The chain has TRBV5-1 and TRBJ2-2; 7 nucleotides agree with TRBD1. Germline V gene data show CDR1 as SGHRS and CDR2 as YFSETQ. Trimming removed 4 bases from V and 4 bases from J; junction bases left unmatched: 4. The CDR3 is made up of 14 amino acids. The CDR3 DNA reads TGCGCCAGCAGCAGCACAGGGGCCACCGGGGAGCTGTTTTTT. It encodes CASSSTGATGELFF.

CDR3 region: CASGGGPGGDTQYF. The DNA for the CDR3 is TGTGCTAGTGGTGGGGGACCAGGGGGAGATACGCAGTATTTT. This chain joins TRBV12-5 and TRBJ2-3; TRBD1 matches 7 bases. Germline assignment: CDR1 LGHNT and CDR2 FRNRAP. The CDR3 is 14 amino acids. V lost 5 bases and J lost 5; bases outside the gene matches: 7.

The chain couples TRBV7-3 to TRBJ2-2; TRBD2 aligns across 7 bases. Germline CDR1 SGHTA, CDR2 FQGTGA. The length of the CDR3 is 17 residues. V shed 2 bases, J shed 2 bases, and the junction held 8 bases outside the gene matches. The CDR3 DNA sequence: TGTGCCAGCAGCTTATTGGGCGGGAGTGTAAACACCGGGGAGCTGTTTTTT. This codes for CASSLLGGSVNTGELFF.

The gene calls are TRBV27 and TRBJ1-2; 8 bases agree with TRBD1. The CDR3 extends over 16 amino acids. Germline CDR1 reads MNHEY; CDR2 reads SMNVEV (reference sequence). Losses at the gene ends were 2 bases for V and 4 bases for J; bases not matched to a gene: 9. Here the CDR3 reads CASSLQGALGLYGYTF. CDR3 bases: TGTGCCAGCAGTTTACAGGGGGCGCTGGGTCTCTATGGCTACACCTTC.

The rearrangement links TRBV3-1 (or the pseudogene TRBV3-2) to TRBJ2-7; possibly TRBD2 for D (6 bases). The germline V gene encodes CDR1 LGHDT and CDR2 YNNKEL (reference sequence). The germline V and J ends were trimmed by 1 base and 4 bases, with 11 bases remaining between them. The CDR3 totals 14 residues. The DNA of the CDR3 is TGTGCCAGCAGCCAAGTACCGGGACTTTACGAGCAGTACTTC. Its protein product is CASSQVPGLYEQYF.

This clone was seen once. V gene TRBV11-1 combines with J gene TRBJ1-1; 9 bases match TRBD1. Germline CDR1 reads SGHAT; CDR2 reads FQDESV (reference sequence). Trimming cost V 5 bases and J 7 bases; bases outside gene matches: 11. The CDR3 contains 15 residues. The CDR3 loop is CASSPRDRDSDEAFF. The DNA for the CDR3 is TGTGCCAGCAGCCCCCGGGACAGGGATAGTGATGAAGCTTTCTTT.

This chain uses TRBV10-2 with TRBJ1-3, with TRBD1 as a possible D gene (5 bases). The CDR3 has 15 residues. V was trimmed by 8 bases and J by 0 bases, leaving 14 bases between them. Germline-derived CDR1 and CDR2 are WSHSY and SAAADI. The CDR3 DNA is TGCGCCAGCGAAGAAGGGGTGACCTCTGGAAACACCATATATTTT. This encodes CASEEGVTSGNTIYF.

This rearrangement joins TRBV29-1 to TRBJ2-1; 11 bases fit TRBD2. Looked up from germline, CDR1 is SQVTM and CDR2 is ANQGSEA. This CDR3 contains 16 residues. The ends lost 7 bases at V and 0 bases at J; junction bases unmatched: 8. The CDR3 reads CSALETSGSSYNEQFF. The CDR3 DNA reads as TGCAGCGCCTTAGAAACTAGCGGGAGCTCCTACAATGAGCAGTTCTTC.

The chain joins TRBV19 to TRBJ2-7, with TRBD1 matching over 11 bases. CDR1 and CDR2 (germline): LNHDA, SQIVND (reference sequence). V lost 5 bases to trimming and J lost 0 bases; unmatched junction nucleotides: 6. This CDR3 region has 16 residues. CDR3 DNA: TGTGCCAGTAGTGTCCGCGGGACAGGGGGCTCCTACGAGCAGTACTTC. Residues: CASSVRGTGGSYEQYF.

This chain joins TRBV16 and TRBJ2-3; the D is unclear. The length of the CDR3 is 14 residues. The V and J ends lost 2 bases and 5 bases respectively, with 11 bases between them. CDR1 and CDR2 (germline): KGHSY, FQNENV. CDR3 bases: TGTGCCAGCAGCCAAGGCACTACCGGAGATACGCAGTATTTT. As protein: CASSQGTTGDTQYF.

This clone was counted a single time. CDR3: CASSLYGETYNEQFF. As DNA, the CDR3 is TGCGCCAGCAGCTTGTATGGGGAGACCTACAATGAGCAGTTCTTC. The chain uses TRBV5-1 and TRBJ2-1; TRBD2 is a possible D gene (5 bases). CDR3 length: 15 amino acids. V was trimmed by 1 base and J by 2 bases, leaving 10 bases between them. From germline, CDR1 is SGHRS and CDR2 YFSETQ.

V is TRBV7-2 and J is TRBJ1-5, with a tentative D call TRBD1 (5 bases). This CDR3 is 15 amino acids long. Germline CDR1 SGHTA, CDR2 FQGNSA. Trimming removed 2 bases from V and 10 bases from J, with 18 bases in between. The CDR3 coding sequence is TGTGCCAGCAGCTTAACGTTAAGGGGCGCACGTCCCCAGCATTTT. It translates to CASSLTLRGARPQHF.

This clone was detected a few times. The V gene is TRBV6-5, the J gene TRBJ2-5; no definite D call. CDR1 and CDR2 (germline): MNHEY, SVGAGI. The CDR3 is made up of 11 amino acids. V lost 7 bases and J 5 bases, leaving 8 bases between the germline ends. The CDR3 bases are TGTGCCAGCACGGTGCGGGAGACCCAGTACTTC. This sequence encodes CASTVRETQYF.

The V call is TRBV28, the J call TRBJ2-7, with D possibly TRBD2 on 6 matching bases. Trimming took off 6 bases at V and 0 bases at J, with 21 bases between the two ends. The CDR3 sequence is 17 residues long. Germline loops: CDR1 MDHEN, CDR2 SYDVKM. CDR3 loop: CASSLFGGSISSYEQYF. CDR3 DNA: TGTGCCAGCAGCCTCTTTGGAGGGAGCATCAGCTCCTACGAGCAGTACTTC. Supplemented by reference TRBV28 and TRBJ2-7, the full variable domain reads DVKVTQSSRYLVKRTGEKVFLECVQDMDHENMFWYRQDPGLGLRLIYFSYDVKMKEKGDIPEGYSVSREKKERFSLILESASTNQTSMYLCASSLFGGSISSYEQYFGPGTRLTVT.

This clone appeared a few times. The chain joins TRBV9 to TRBJ2-1; TRBD2 matches at 8 bases. V trimming: 0 bases; J trimming: 6 bases; junction bases outside the gene matches: 5. In germline, CDR1 is SGDLS, CDR2 YYNGEE. This CDR3 is 15 amino acids long. The chain's CDR3 is CASSVALAAVNEQFF. The CDR3 nucleotides read TGTGCCAGCAGCGTAGCACTAGCGGCTGTCAATGAGCAGTTCTTC.

The chain couples TRBV6-5 to TRBJ1-1, with 7 positions matching TRBD1. V lost 4 bases, J lost 4 bases, and 6 bases stayed unmatched. Looked up from germline, CDR1 is MNHEY and CDR2 is SVGAGI. The CDR3 loop spans 14 amino acids. The CDR3 is CASSSAGGSTEAFF. CDR3 DNA sequence: TGTGCCAGCAGTTCCGCAGGGGGATCCACTGAAGCTTTCTTT.

This rearrangement joins TRBV28 to TRBJ2-3; TRBD2 matches 8 bases. From germline, CDR1 is MDHEN and CDR2 SYDVKM. V was clipped by 6 bases and J by 4 bases; unmatched bases: 6. The CDR3 spans 14 residues. The CDR3 bases are TGTGCCAGCAGCCTAGGACTAGCTTCAGATACGCAGTATTTT. Encoded protein: CASSLGLASDTQYF.

The chain combines TRBV6-5 with TRBJ2-3; D gene uncertain. Trimming left V 0 bases short and J 2 bases short, with 3 bases between. This CDR3 has 13 amino acids. Germline CDR1 reads MNHEY; CDR2 reads SVGAGI. The CDR3, as DNA: TGTGCCAGCAGTTACTCCTACACAGATACGCAGTATTTT. Protein product: CASSYSYTDTQYF.

This chain joins TRBV7-2 and TRBJ2-1, with 8 bases matching TRBD2. The germline V gene encodes CDR1 SGHTA and CDR2 FQGNSA. This CDR3 has 17 residues. J gave up 0 bases and V 5 bases, and 9 bases lay outside the gene matches. The CDR3 loop reads CASSPSGRSISYNEQFF. The CDR3 nucleotides are TGTGCCAGCAGCCCAAGCGGGAGAAGTATCTCCTACAATGAGCAGTTCTTC.

The chain links TRBV12-3 or TRBV12-4 to TRBJ1-2; no reliable D call. Trimming left V 5 bases short and J 0 bases short, with 7 bases between. The CDR3 covers 13 residues. The CDR3 DNA sequence: TGTGCCAGCAGTAGAAACACTAACTATGGCTACACCTTC. It translates to CASSRNTNYGYTF.